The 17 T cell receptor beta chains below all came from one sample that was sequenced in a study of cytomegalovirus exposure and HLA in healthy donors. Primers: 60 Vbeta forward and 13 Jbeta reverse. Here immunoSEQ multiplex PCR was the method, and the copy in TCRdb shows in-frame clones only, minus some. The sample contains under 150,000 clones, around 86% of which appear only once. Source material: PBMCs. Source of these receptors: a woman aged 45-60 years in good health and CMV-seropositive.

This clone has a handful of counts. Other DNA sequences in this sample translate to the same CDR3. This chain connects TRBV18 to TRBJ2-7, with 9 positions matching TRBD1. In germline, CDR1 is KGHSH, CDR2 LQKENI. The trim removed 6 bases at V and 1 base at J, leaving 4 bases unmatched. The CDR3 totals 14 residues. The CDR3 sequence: CASSPGTGSYEQYF. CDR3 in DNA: TGTGCCAGCTCCCCCGGGACAGGGTCCTACGAGCAGTACTTC. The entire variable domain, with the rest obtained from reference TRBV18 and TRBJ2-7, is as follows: NAGVMQNPRHLVRRRGQEARLRCSPMKGHSHVYWYRQLPEEGLKFMVYLQKENIIDESGMPKERFSAEFPKEGPSILRIQQVVRGDSAAYFCASSPGTGSYEQYFGPGTRLTVT.

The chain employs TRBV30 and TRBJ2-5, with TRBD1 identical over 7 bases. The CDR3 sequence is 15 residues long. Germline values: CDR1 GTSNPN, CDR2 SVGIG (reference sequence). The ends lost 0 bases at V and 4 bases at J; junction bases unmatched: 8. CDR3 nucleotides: TGTGCCTGGAGTGTAATTAAGGGACAGAGAGAGACCCAGTACTTC. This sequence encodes CAWSVIKGQRETQYF.

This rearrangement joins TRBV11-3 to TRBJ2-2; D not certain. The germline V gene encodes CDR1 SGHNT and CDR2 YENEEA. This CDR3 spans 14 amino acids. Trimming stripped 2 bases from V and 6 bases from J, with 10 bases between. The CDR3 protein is CASSLPGSAGELFF. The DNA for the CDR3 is TGTGCCAGCAGCTTACCAGGTTCAGCCGGGGAGCTGTTTTTT.

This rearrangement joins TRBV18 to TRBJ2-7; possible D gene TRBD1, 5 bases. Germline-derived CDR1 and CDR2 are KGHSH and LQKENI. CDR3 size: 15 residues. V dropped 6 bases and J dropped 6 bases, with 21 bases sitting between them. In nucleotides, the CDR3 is TGTGCCAGCTCGAAAGACAGCTCCGCGACAATCGAGCAGTACTTC. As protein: CASSKDSSATIEQYF.

CDR3 sequence (DNA): TGTGCCAGCTCACCAACTAGCGGGGGTTACAATGAGCAGTTCTTC. Translation gives CASSPTSGGYNEQFF. The V call is TRBV18, the J call TRBJ2-1; 11 bases align to TRBD2. The CDR3 length is 15 residues. J lost 4 bases, V lost 2 bases, and 1 base had no gene match. Looked up from germline, CDR1 is KGHSH and CDR2 is LQKENI.

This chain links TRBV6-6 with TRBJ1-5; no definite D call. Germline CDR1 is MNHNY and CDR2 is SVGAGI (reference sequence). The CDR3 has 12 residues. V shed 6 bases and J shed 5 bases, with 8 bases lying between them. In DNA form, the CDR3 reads TGTGCCAGCAGCCTCTCGGATCAGCCCCAGCATTTT. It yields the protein CASSLSDQPQHF.

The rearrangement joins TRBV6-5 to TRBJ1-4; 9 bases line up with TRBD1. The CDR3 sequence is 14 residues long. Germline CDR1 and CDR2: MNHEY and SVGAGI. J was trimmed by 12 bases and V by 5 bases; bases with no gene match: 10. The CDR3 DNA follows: TGTGCCAGCAGTCCCGGGACAGGGCTTTCAGAACTGTTTTTT. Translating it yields CASSPGTGLSELFF.

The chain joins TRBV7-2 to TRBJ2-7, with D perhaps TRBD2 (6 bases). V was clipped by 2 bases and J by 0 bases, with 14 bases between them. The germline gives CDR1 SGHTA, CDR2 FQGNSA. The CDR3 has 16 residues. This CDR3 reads CASSLPGGPHSYEQYF. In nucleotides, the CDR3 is TGTGCCAGCAGCTTACCCGGGGGACCCCACTCCTACGAGCAGTACTTC.

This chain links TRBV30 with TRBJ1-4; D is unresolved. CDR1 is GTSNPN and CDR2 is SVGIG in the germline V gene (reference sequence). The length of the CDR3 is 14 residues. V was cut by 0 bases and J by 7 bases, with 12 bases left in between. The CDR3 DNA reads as TGTGCCTGGAGTGTTGGAGGGCCGGGTGAAAAACTGTTTTTT. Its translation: CAWSVGGPGEKLFF. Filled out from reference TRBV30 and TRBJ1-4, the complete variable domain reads SQTIHQWPATLVQPVGSPLSLECTVEGTSNPNLYWYRQAAGRGLQLLFYSVGIGQISSEVPQNLSASRPQDRQFILSSKKLLLSDSGFYLCAWSVGGPGEKLFFGSGTQLSVL.

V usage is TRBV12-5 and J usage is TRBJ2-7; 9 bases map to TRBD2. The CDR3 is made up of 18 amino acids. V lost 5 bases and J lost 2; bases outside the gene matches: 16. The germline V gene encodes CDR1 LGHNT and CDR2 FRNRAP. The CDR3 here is CASGQAGTSIEPPYEQYF. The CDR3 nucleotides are TGTGCTAGTGGTCAAGCCGGGACTAGCATCGAGCCCCCCTACGAGCAGTACTTC.

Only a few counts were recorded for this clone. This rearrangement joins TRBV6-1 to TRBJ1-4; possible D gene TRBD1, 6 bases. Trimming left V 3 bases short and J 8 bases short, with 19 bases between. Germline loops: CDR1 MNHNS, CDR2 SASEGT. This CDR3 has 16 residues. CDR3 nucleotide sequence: TGTGCCAGCAGTGAGAACCCGAGGGGGATCGGGGAAAAACTGTTTTTT. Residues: CASSENPRGIGEKLFF.

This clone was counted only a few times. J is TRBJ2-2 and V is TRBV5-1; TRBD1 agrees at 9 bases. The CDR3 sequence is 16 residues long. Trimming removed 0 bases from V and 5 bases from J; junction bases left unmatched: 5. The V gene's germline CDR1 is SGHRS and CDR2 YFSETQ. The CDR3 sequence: CASSLDRGRGTGELFF. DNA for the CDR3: TGCGCCAGCAGCTTGGACAGGGGGCGCGGGACCGGGGAGCTGTTTTTT. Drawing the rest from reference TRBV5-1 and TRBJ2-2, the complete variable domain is KAGVTQTPRYLIKTRGQQVTLSCSPISGHRSVSWYQQTPGQGLQFLFEYFSETQRNKGNFPGRFSGRQFSNSRSEMNVSTLELGDSALYLCASSLDRGRGTGELFFGEGSRLTVL.

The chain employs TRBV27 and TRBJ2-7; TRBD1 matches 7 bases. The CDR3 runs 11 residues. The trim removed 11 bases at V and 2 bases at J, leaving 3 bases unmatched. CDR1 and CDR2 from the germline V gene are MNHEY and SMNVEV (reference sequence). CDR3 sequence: CACGQAYEQYF. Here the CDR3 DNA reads TGTGCCTGCGGACAGGCCTACGAGCAGTACTTC.

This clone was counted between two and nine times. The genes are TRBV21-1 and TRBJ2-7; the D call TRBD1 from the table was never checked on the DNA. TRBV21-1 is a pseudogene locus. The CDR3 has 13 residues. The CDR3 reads CASSKGSGYEQYF. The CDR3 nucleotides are TGTGCCAGCAGCAAAGGTTCAGGGTACGAGCAGTACTTC.

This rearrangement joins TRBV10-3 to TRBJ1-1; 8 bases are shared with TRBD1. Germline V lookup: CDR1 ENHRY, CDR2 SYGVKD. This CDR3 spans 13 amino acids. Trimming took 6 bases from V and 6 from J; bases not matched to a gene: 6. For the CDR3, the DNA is TGTGCCATCAGCACCGGGACAGGAGCTGAAGCTTTCTTT. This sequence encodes CAISTGTGAEAFF.

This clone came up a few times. The DNA for the CDR3 is TGTGCCAGCAGCCCGGGATACTCCTACGAGCAGTACTTC. It yields the protein CASSPGYSYEQYF. The rearrangement uses TRBV5-6 and TRBJ2-7, with a tentative D call TRBD2 (5 bases). The germline gives CDR1 SGHDT, CDR2 YYEEEE. The V gene lost 4 bases and the J gene lost 0 bases, with 8 bases spanning the gap. The CDR3 is made up of 13 amino acids.

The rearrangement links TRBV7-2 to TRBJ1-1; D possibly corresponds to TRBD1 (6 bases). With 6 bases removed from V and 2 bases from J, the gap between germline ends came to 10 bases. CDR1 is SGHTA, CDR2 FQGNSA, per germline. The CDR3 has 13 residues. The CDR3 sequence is CASRVTGNTEAFF. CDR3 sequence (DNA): TGTGCCAGCAGGGTGACAGGAAACACTGAAGCTTTCTTT. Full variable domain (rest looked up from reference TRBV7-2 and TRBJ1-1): GAGVSQSPSNKVTEKGKDVELRCDPISGHTALYWYRQSLGQGLEFLIYFQGNSAPDKSGLPSDRFSAERTGGSVSTLTIQRTQQEDSAVYLCASRVTGNTEAFFGQGTRLTVV.